This T cell receptor (beta chain) was retrieved from a study of blood T cells in healthy people across ages. Concerning this clonotype itself: Its cognate antigen is unknown. Sequence at one end of the junction differs from germline and may be a read error.

General study results and limits: More naive CD4+ cells and higher diversity marked long-lived donors relative to aged donors. Naive T cell percentage showed a strong correlation with TCR beta diversity.

A J-beta primer mix and a sample-barcoded 5' primer were used in a second PCR of roughly 7 to 12 cycles. In TCRdb, the 5' RACE reads were re-called with MiXCR into one record per CDR3 protein. The sample records 380,000 or so distinct CDR3 sequences, about 55% being singletons. CDR3 length: 14 amino acids. Per the germline V gene, CDR1 is MNHEY and CDR2 is SVGAGI. This receptor was taken from a man aged 60 to 75 in good health. Sequences were obtained from blood. V usage is TRBV6-5 and J usage is TRBJ2-4; 7 bases match TRBD1. With the DNA end fitting TRBJ2-5 better, the J assignment may be wrong. CDR3 DNA: TGTGCCAGCAGTCCCTGGACAGGTCAAGGGACCCAGTACTTC. Translated, it gives CASSPWTGQGTQYF.